The sequence of this T cell receptor (beta chain) was determined in a study of control samples from healthy donors and cancer patients. Assay: immunoSEQ multiplex PCR; the TCRdb copy retains only in-frame clones and omits some. The sample lists tens of thousands of clones; approximately 94% were seen once. The sequence was collected from a man under 40 in good health. The sequenced sample consisted of blood.

CDR3 protein: CASSPTAYSNQPQHF. Here the CDR3 DNA reads TGTGCCAGTAGCCCGACAGCTTATAGCAATCAGCCCCAGCATTTT. This chain connects TRBV19 to TRBJ1-5; tentatively, D is TRBD1 (5 bases). CDR1 is LNHDA and CDR2 is SQIVND in the germline V gene (reference sequence). The CDR3 has 15 residues. V dropped 6 bases and J dropped 0 bases, with 12 bases sitting between them. Complete variable domain (other parts from reference TRBV19 and TRBJ1-5): DGGITQSPKYLFRKEGQNVTLSCEQNLNHDAMYWYRQDPGQGLRLIYYSQIVNDFQKGDIAEGYSVSREKKESFPLTVTSAQKNPTAFYLCASSPTAYSNQPQHFGDGTRLSIL.